The T cell receptor (beta chain) under discussion was sequenced for a study of blood T cell repertoires in COVID-19. The wider study: In Cohort 3, a recovered donor had either two negative PCRs, clearance, or symptom resolution.

As originally analysed: How many nucleated cells were present was estimated from reference gene primer amplification. Profiled with immunoSEQ multiplex PCR; TCRdb holds only in-frame clones, not every one. From that table come the V and J calls and clone size; the DNA was used to work out D and trimming. The sample lists 200,000 to 250,000 clones, about nine tenths occurring once. Trimming pared 0 bases from V and 1 base from J, leaving 10 bases between. The CDR3 runs 15 residues. From germline, CDR1 is LGHNA and CDR2 YSLEER. The study recruited people aged 18 to 89 years across around 23 US areas. Participants' own reports of clinical history determined their cohort assignment.

The rearrangement uses TRBV4-3 and TRBJ2-7; D unclear. This receptor was obtained from a woman aged 45 to 65 in a cohort exposed to, infected with or recovered from COVID-19 (not recorded which). Sequencing was performed on PBMCs or T cells enriched from blood (not recorded which). The DNA of the CDR3 is TGCGCCAGCAGCCAAGATATTCAGAATTCCTACGAGCAGTACTTC. It encodes CASSQDIQNSYEQYF.